Listed here are 18 T cell receptor beta chains from one sample, sequenced in a study of blood T cells in healthy people across ages. PCR was performed a second time for about 7 to 12 cycles using a sample-barcoded 5' primer and a J-beta primer mix. TCRdb re-called the 5' RACE reads with MiXCR, one entry per CDR3 protein. The sample lists about 780,000 distinct CDR3 sequences, roughly 60% occurring once. Source material: blood. These receptors all stem from a young man in good health.

The chain couples TRBV5-1 to TRBJ2-7; a possible D gene is TRBD1 (5 bases). The CDR3 is 15 residues long. Trimming cost V 1 base and J 3 bases, with 14 bases left between them. Germline assignment: CDR1 SGHRS and CDR2 YFSETQ. CDR3 amino acids: CASSLLSGPLYEQYF. As DNA, the CDR3 is TGCGCCAGCAGCTTGTTGTCAGGGCCCCTCTACGAGCAGTACTTC.

The V gene is TRBV7-8, the J gene TRBJ2-1; D perhaps matches TRBD1 (6 bases). The CDR3 is 14 amino acids. Per germline, CDR1 SGHVS and CDR2 FQNEAQ. Trimming cost V 6 bases and J 7 bases, with 16 bases left between them. Here the CDR3 reads CASRERGKGNEQFF. The CDR3 DNA is TGTGCCAGCAGGGAAAGGGGGAAGGGGAATGAGCAGTTCTTC.

The table lists this clonotype with a few counts. The chain joins TRBV5-1 to TRBJ2-7, with D uncertain. The germline gives CDR1 SGHRS, CDR2 YFSETQ. Trimming pared 4 bases from V and 0 bases from J, leaving 11 bases between. The CDR3 extends over 14 amino acids. DNA of the CDR3: TGCGCCAGCAGCGGGCAGGATGACTCCTACGAGCAGTACTTC. Its protein product is CASSGQDDSYEQYF.

The chain joins TRBV24-1 to TRBJ2-1, with D hard to call. The germline V gene has CDR1 KGHDR and CDR2 SFDVKD. The CDR3 has 12 amino acids. Trimming stripped 2 bases from V and 8 bases from J, with 6 bases between. CDR3 DNA sequence: TGTGCCACCAGTGATTATCGGGATGAGCAGTTCTTC. Residues: CATSDYRDEQFF.

The chain is built from TRBV27 and TRBJ1-2; 9 bases line up with TRBD1. The V and J ends lost 11 bases and 11 bases, in that order; junction bases with no gene match: 12. This CDR3 contains 12 residues. Germline CDR1 and CDR2: MNHEY and SMNVEV (reference sequence). The CDR3 here is CARTRDRARYTF. The CDR3, as DNA: TGTGCCCGAACAAGGGACAGGGCTAGGTACACCTTC.

The sample holds a few counts of this clonotype. This chain connects TRBV7-2 to TRBJ2-3; D is perhaps TRBD1 (5 bases). Trimming removed 0 bases at V and 2 bases at J, with 6 bases between. Germline CDR1 reads SGHTA; CDR2 reads FQGNSA. The CDR3 covers 14 residues. As DNA, the CDR3 is TGTGCCAGCAGCTTAGCGGGGCCCACAGATACGCAGTATTTT. It yields the protein CASSLAGPTDTQYF.

J is TRBJ2-7 and V is TRBV6-2 or TRBV6-3, with 8 bases matching TRBD1. Germline loops: CDR1 MNHEY, CDR2 SVGEGT. The CDR3 is 15 amino acids. With V trimmed by 4 bases and J by 1 base, 6 bases remained unmatched. The DNA for the CDR3 is TGTGCCAGCAGTTTATATGGGACAGGTTCCTACGAGCAGTACTTC. It specifies CASSLYGTGSYEQYF.

The chain joins TRBV7-2 to TRBJ2-3, with a weak D call TRBD2 (6 bases). The CDR3 spans 13 residues. The V end lost 7 bases, the J end lost 7 bases, and 15 bases lay between the germline ends. Germline CDR1 SGHTA, CDR2 FQGNSA. The CDR3 DNA reads as TGTGCCAGCACCGGAGGGATGGTTAATACGCAGTATTTT. It yields the protein CASTGGMVNTQYF.

The rearrangement joins TRBV4-1 to TRBJ2-1; D gene ambiguous. The CDR3 covers 14 residues. V shed 0 bases and J shed 2 bases, with 5 bases lying between them. Germline CDR1 MGHRA, CDR2 YSYEKL. The DNA of the CDR3 is TGCGCCAGCAGCCAAGATTATACCTACAATGAGCAGTTCTTC. This codes for CASSQDYTYNEQFF.

This clonotype was counted only a few times. The chain couples TRBV28 to TRBJ2-7; 7 nucleotides agree with TRBD1. Unmatched junction bases numbered 12, after V lost 10 bases and J lost 3 bases. This CDR3 is built from 14 residues. Germline CDR1 is MDHEN and CDR2 is SYDVKM. This CDR3 is CATSTWTGHYEQYF. The CDR3, as DNA: TGTGCCACCAGCACTTGGACAGGACACTACGAGCAGTACTTC.

V usage is TRBV27 and J usage is TRBJ2-3, with TRBD1 as a possible D gene (6 bases). Trimming removed 6 bases at V and 2 bases at J, with 9 bases between. The CDR3 runs to 13 residues. Germline CDR1 is MNHEY and CDR2 is SMNVEV (reference sequence). For the CDR3, the DNA is TGTGCCAGCAGAAACAGGGACACAGATACGCAGTATTTT. Its protein product is CASRNRDTDTQYF.

This clonotype was observed a handful of times. J is TRBJ2-7 and V is TRBV7-3, with TRBD1 matching 7 bases. This CDR3 region has 15 residues. The germline gives CDR1 SGHTA, CDR2 FQGTGA. V lost 8 bases and J lost 1; bases outside the gene matches: 11. As DNA, the CDR3 is TGTGCCAGCGGTCGGCTGGGACAGCTATCCTACGAGCAGTACTTC. Encoded protein: CASGRLGQLSYEQYF.

A single count supports this clonotype. It may be a read error: a sequence one base away is much more abundant. The V and J genes are TRBV4-1 and TRBJ2-5, with a possible D match to TRBD2 (5 bases). Near its end, the DNA agrees better with TRBJ2-1, so the J call may be wrong. Germline CDR1 and CDR2: MGHRA and YSYEKL. There are 14 residues in the CDR3. The CDR3 loop reads CASSQSHSEETQFF. The CDR3, as DNA: TGCGCCAGCAGCCAAAGCCATAGCGAGGAGACCCAGTTCTTC.

In this sample, this clonotype turned up a few times. This chain uses TRBV10-3 with TRBJ2-1, with 8 bases fitting TRBD1. The J call could be wrong; TRBJ2-7 is a better fit for the DNA end. CDR3 length equals 16 residues. The germline CDR1 and CDR2 sequences are ENHRY and SYGVKD. The CDR3 DNA sequence: TGTGCCATCAGTGAGTCGTCACAGGGGGTCAGGTACGAGCAGTACTTC. This gives the protein CAISESSQGVRYEQYF.

V gene TRBV12-3 or TRBV12-4 combines with J gene TRBJ2-4, with 11 bases matching TRBD1. The CDR3 runs 16 residues. V was clipped by 7 bases and J by 3 bases; unmatched bases: 8. CDR3 protein: CASTPGQGEVKNIQYF. CDR3 in DNA: TGTGCCAGCACCCCGGGACAGGGGGAAGTCAAAAACATTCAGTACTTC.

This chain uses TRBV7-2 with TRBJ2-1; tentative D call: TRBD2 (6 bases). This CDR3 spans 17 amino acids. Germline loops: CDR1 SGHTA, CDR2 FQGNSA. V was trimmed by 1 base and J by 0 bases, leaving 13 bases between them. The CDR3 reads CASSLVAGRSSYNEQFF. The CDR3 nucleotides are TGTGCCAGCAGCTTAGTTGCGGGACGCAGCTCCTACAATGAGCAGTTCTTC.

The chain combines TRBV9 with TRBJ2-3, with 13 bases aligning to TRBD2. The germline V gene encodes CDR1 SGDLS and CDR2 YYNGEE. Losses at the gene ends were 3 bases for V and 3 bases for J; bases not matched to a gene: 4. This CDR3 is 16 amino acids long. The CDR3 loop is CASSGQTSGGTDTQYF. The CDR3 coding sequence is TGTGCCAGCAGCGGTCAGACTAGCGGGGGGACAGATACGCAGTATTTT.

The chain links TRBV21-1 to TRBJ2-5; the tabulated D call, TRBD1, remains unverified against the DNA. Gene TRBJ2-7 matches the end of the DNA better, so the J call may be wrong. TRBV21-1 is a documented pseudogene. This CDR3 is built from 16 residues. CDR3 bases: TGTGCCAGCAGCAAAGACCGGGACAGGGAGTCCTACGAGCAGTACTTC. This translates into CASSKDRDRESYEQYF.